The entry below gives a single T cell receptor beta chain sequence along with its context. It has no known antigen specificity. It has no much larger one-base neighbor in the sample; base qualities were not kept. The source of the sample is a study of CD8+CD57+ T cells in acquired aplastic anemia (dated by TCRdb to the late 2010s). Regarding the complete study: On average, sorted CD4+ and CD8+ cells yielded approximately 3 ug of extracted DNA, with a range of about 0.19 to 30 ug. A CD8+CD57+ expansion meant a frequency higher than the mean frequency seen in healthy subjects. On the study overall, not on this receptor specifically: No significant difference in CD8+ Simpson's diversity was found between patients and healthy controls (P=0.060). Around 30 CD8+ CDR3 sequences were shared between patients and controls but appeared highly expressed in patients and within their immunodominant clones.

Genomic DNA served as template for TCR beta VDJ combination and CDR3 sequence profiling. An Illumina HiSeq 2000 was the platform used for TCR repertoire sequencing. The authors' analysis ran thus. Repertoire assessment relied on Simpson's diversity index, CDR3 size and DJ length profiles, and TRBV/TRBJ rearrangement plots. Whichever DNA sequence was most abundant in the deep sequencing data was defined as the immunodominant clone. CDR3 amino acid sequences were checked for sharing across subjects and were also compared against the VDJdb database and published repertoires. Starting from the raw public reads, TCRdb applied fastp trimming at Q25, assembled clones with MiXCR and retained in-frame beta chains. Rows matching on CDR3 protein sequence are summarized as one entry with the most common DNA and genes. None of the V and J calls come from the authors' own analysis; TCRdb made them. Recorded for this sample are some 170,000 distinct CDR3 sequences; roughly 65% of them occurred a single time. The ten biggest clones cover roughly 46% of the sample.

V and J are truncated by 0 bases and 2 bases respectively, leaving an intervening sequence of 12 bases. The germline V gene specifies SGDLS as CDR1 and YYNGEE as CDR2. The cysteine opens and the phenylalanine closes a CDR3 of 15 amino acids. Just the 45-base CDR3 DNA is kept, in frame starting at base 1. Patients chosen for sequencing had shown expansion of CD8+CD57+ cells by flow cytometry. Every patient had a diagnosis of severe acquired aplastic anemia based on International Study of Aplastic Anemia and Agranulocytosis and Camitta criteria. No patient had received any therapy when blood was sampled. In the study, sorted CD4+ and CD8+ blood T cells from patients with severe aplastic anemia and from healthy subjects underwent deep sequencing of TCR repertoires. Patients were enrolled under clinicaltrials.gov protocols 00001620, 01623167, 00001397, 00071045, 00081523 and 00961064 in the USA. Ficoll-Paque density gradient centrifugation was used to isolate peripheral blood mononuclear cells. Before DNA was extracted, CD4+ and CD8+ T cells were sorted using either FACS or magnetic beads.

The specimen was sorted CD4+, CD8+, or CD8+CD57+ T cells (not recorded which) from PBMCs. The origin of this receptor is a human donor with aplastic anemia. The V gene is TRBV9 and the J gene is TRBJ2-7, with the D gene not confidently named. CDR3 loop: CASSVAPTTTYEQYF. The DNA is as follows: TGTGCCAGCAGCGTAGCCCCAACGACCACCTACGAGCAGTACTTC.